This T cell receptor (beta chain) appears in the sequencing data of a study of cytomegalovirus exposure and HLA in healthy donors. Overall study: For the approximately 400 genotyped donors, about 81% fell within the Caucasian-associated ancestry cluster. Points from the study as a whole: What a later analysis reportedly showed was that an Asian-associated ancestry cluster had fewer N-insertions than the roughly 720-donor mean. The authors later linked a missense DCLRE1C variant to TCR beta V- and J-gene trimming. DRB1 had the most TCR associations and HLA-C the fewest, a later analysis found, with rates varying by HLA locus.

CDR1 and CDR2 (germline): SGHTA, FQGNSA. The CDR3 covers 14 residues. The ends were cut back, 3 bases at V and 8 bases at J, with 11 bases in the middle. For this clone: Its target is not known.

13 Jbeta primers and 60 Vbeta primers were used for the PCR. Sequenced by immunoSEQ multiplex PCR; TCRdb stores in-frame clones only, minus some. The sample has roughly 160,000 clones, about 82% seen once. This receptor was identified in a woman between 45 and 65 years old in good health and CMV-seropositive. Sample: PBMCs. The gene calls are TRBV7-2 and TRBJ1-6; TRBD1 is a possible D gene (6 bases). CDR3 nucleotides: TGTGCCAGCAGCTTCGCATCAGGGGATTCACCCCTCCACTTT. Translating gives CASSFASGDSPLHF.